Listed below are T cell receptor beta chains from one sample, sequenced in a study of spatial heterogeneity in lung cancer. TCRdb used MiXCR to reprocess the 5' RACE reads, holding one entry per CDR3 protein. The sample contains under 25,000 distinct CDR3 sequences, about 7% of which appear only once. Sequencing was performed on PBMCs, taken at surgery. These receptors were taken from a male donor with early-stage non-small cell lung cancer. Each CDR3 is given with its conserved first and last residue. Fields, in order: J gene, clone size, V gene, D gene, CDR3 protein, CDR3 DNA. D genes are given only for firm matches. Size tells how often a clone was seen (once, few, many) or the class of an expanded clone, and some rows leave it out.

TRBJ2-6	few	TRBV7-9	NA	CASSTSGRPGANVLTF	TGTGCCAGCAGCACGTCCGGGAGACCTGGGGCCAACGTCCTGACTTTC
TRBJ1-2	NA	TRBV12-3/TRBV12-4	NA	CASSSLSAYGYTF	TGTGCCAGCAGCTCCCTCTCGGCCTATGGCTACACCTTC
TRBJ2-1	many	TRBV29-1	NA	CSVPHSWGAGDEQFF	TGCAGCGTCCCCCATTCATGGGGGGCCGGAGATGAGCAGTTCTTC
TRBJ2-1	few	TRBV20-1	NA	CSARDRGRVNYNEQFF	TGCAGTGCTAGAGATCGGGGCAGGGTAAACTACAATGAGCAGTTCTTC
TRBJ1-4	many	TRBV20-1	NA	CSASQAVQLFF	TGCAGTGCTAGCCAGGCGGTTCAACTGTTTTTT
TRBJ2-5	many	TRBV28	NA	CASSTRQFQETQYF	TGTGCCAGCAGTACACGACAGTTCCAAGAGACCCAGTACTTC
TRBJ2-2	many	TRBV5-1	NA	CASSLAGGNTGELFF	TGCGCCAGCAGCTTGGCGGGGGGCAACACCGGGGAGCTGTTTTTT
TRBJ1-2	NA	TRBV3-1	NA	CASSQDLGNYGYTF	TGTGCCAGCAGCCAAGATCTTGGGAACTATGGCTACACCTTC
TRBJ2-5	many	TRBV7-9	NA	CASSSRGRGQETQYF	TGTGCCAGCAGCTCCAGGGGGAGGGGCCAAGAGACCCAGTACTTC
TRBJ2-5	few	TRBV4-2	TRBD2	CASSQERGIQETQYF	TGTGCCAGCAGCCAAGAGCGGGGGATCCAAGAGACCCAGTACTTC
TRBJ2-7	NA	TRBV28	NA	CASSWHGQASYEQYF	TGTGCCAGCAGTTGGCACGGACAAGCGTCCTACGAGCAGTACTTC
TRBJ2-7	few	TRBV28	NA	CASSLRAPFSYEQYF	TGTGCCAGCAGTTTAAGAGCGCCCTTCTCCTACGAGCAGTACTTC
TRBJ1-1	many	TRBV2	NA	CASSEIENTEAFF	TGTGCCAGCAGTGAAATAGAAAACACTGAAGCTTTCTTT
TRBJ2-5	few	TRBV7-9	NA	CASSLSGTLQETQYF	TGTGCCAGCAGCTTATCCGGGACACTTCAAGAGACCCAGTACTTC
TRBJ2-2	many	TRBV24-1	NA	CATSDYITGELFF	TGTGCCACCAGTGATTATATCACCGGGGAGCTGTTTTTT
TRBJ1-1	few	TRBV28	TRBD1	CASSLRGGQGLEAFF	TGTGCCAGCAGTTTAAGGGGGGGACAGGGATTGGAAGCTTTCTTT
TRBJ2-4	NA	TRBV4-2	NA	CASSGDIQYF	TGTGCCAGCAGCGGGGACATTCAGTACTTC
TRBJ2-7	many	TRBV2	TRBD1	CASSDKGQPYEQYF	TGTGCCAGCAGTGATAAGGGACAGCCTTACGAGCAGTACTTC
TRBJ1-1	many	TRBV27	NA	CASSFYGGTSGNTEAFF	TGTGCCAGCAGTTTCTATGGCGGGACGTCTGGGAACACTGAAGCTTTCTTT
TRBJ1-1	many	TRBV19	TRBD1	CASRPDRGEAFF	TGTGCCAGTAGGCCGGACAGGGGTGAAGCTTTCTTT
TRBJ1-2	many	TRBV2	NA	CGNKSGEVIYGYTF	TGTGGCAATAAATCGGGGGAAGTGATCTATGGCTACACCTTC
TRBJ1-1	many	TRBV12-3/TRBV12-4	NA	CASSLKGMNTEAFF	TGTGCCAGCAGTTTAAAAGGGATGAACACTGAAGCTTTCTTT
TRBJ2-3	medium-sized	TRBV3-1	NA	CASSQDWISTDTQYF	TGTGCCAGCAGCCAAGATTGGATCAGCACAGATACGCAGTATTTT
TRBJ1-5	few	TRBV7-2	TRBD1	CASSYRGGNQPQHF	TGTGCCAGCAGCTACAGGGGAGGCAATCAGCCCCAGCATTTT
TRBJ2-1	few	TRBV2	NA	CASSDRYEQFF	TGTGCCAGCAGTGATAGATATGAGCAGTTCTTC
TRBJ1-1	NA	TRBV6-1	NA	CASAPNTEAFF	TGTGCCAGCGCTCCGAACACTGAAGCTTTCTTT
TRBJ2-3	many	TRBV27	TRBD1	CASRPQGASTDTQYF	TGTGCCAGCAGACCACAGGGGGCTAGCACAGATACGCAGTATTTT
TRBJ1-6	few	TRBV4-1	NA	CASSREGSRDNSPLHF	TGCGCCAGCAGCAGGGAAGGGAGCCGAGATAATTCACCCCTCCACTTT
TRBJ1-1	NA	TRBV12-3/TRBV12-4	NA	CASSLNTAPGKEAFF	TGTGCCAGCAGTTTAAACACAGCCCCAGGGAAAGAAGCTTTCTTT
TRBJ2-7	NA	TRBV6-2/TRBV6-3	NA	CASSLPMQGGAYEQYF	TGTGCCAGCAGTTTACCGATGCAGGGGGGGGCCTACGAGCAGTACTTC
TRBJ2-7	many	TRBV28	NA	CASTGGATYEQYF	TGTGCCAGCACGGGCGGGGCTACCTACGAGCAGTACTTC
TRBJ2-7	few	TRBV4-2	NA	CASSRGVLYEQYF	TGTGCCAGCAGCCGAGGTGTCCTCTACGAGCAGTACTTC